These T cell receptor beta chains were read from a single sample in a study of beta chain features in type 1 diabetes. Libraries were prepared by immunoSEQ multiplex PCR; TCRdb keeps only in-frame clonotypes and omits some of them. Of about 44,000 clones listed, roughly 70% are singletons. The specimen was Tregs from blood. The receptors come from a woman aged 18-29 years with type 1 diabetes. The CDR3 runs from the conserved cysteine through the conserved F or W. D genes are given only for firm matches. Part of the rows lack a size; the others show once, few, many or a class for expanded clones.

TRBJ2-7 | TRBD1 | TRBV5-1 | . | CASSEQGVQTEQYF | TGCGCCAGCAGCGAACAGGGGGTGCAAACCGAGCAGTACTTC
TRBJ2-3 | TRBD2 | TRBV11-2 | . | CASSLPGLGLDTQYF | TGTGCCAGCAGTTTACCGGGACTAGGTTTGGATACGCAGTATTTT
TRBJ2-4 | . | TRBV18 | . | CASSPQGRAKNIQYF | TGTGCCAGCTCACCACAGGGGCGCGCCAAAAACATTCAGTACTTC
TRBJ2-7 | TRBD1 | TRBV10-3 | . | CAIRGQGAYEQYF | TGTGCCATCAGGGGACAGGGGGCGTACGAGCAGTACTTC
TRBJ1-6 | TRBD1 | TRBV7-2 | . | CASSLLTGQDSPLHF | TGTGCCAGCAGCTTATTGACAGGGCAGGATTCACCCCTCCACTTT
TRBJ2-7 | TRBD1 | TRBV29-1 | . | CSVARTGPYEQYF | TGCAGCGTTGCAAGGACAGGGCCCTACGAGCAGTACTTC
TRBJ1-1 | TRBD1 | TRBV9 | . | CASSVAGTGLPTEAFF | TGTGCCAGCAGCGTAGCGGGGACAGGGCTCCCCACTGAAGCTTTCTTT
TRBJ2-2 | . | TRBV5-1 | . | CASNLAGVTGELFF | TGCGCCAGCAACTTGGCCGGGGTGACCGGGGAGCTGTTTTTT
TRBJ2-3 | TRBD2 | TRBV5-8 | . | CASSPGLAGTDTQYF | TGTGCCAGCAGCCCGGGACTAGCTGGGACAGATACGCAGTATTTT
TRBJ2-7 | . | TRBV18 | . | CASLGGSYEQYF | TGTGCCAGCTTGGGGGGCTCCTACGAGCAGTACTTC
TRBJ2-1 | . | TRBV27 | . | CASATVPVRWGLGGEQFF | TGTGCCAGCGCCACGGTCCCTGTTCGTTGGGGGTTGGGAGGTGAGCAGTTCTTC
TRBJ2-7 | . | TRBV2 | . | CASSERYEQYF | TGTGCCAGCAGCGAACGCTACGAGCAGTACTTC
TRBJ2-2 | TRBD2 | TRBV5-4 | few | CASSLGLAGGRGTGELFF | TGTGCCAGCAGCTTGGGACTAGCGGGAGGGCGGGGGACCGGGGAGCTGTTTTTT
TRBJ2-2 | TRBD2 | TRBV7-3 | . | CASRTLAGGAGELFF | TGTGCCAGCAGGACTCTAGCGGGAGGAGCCGGGGAGCTGTTTTTT
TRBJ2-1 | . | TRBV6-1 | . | CASRGLNNEQFF | TGTGCCAGCAGAGGACTGAACAATGAGCAGTTCTTC
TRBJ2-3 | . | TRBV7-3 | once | CASGRGPTDTQYF | TGTGCCAGCGGGCGGGGGCCGACAGATACGCAGTATTTT
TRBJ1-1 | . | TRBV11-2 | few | CASSLDQNTEAFF | TGTGCCAGCAGCTTAGACCAGAACACTGAAGCTTTCTTT
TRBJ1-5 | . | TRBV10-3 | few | CAISPVGNQPQHF | TGTGCCATCAGCCCCGTCGGCAATCAGCCCCAGCATTTT
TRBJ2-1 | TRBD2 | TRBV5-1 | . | CASSFPATSGSSYNEQFF | TGCGCCAGCAGCTTCCCCGCTACTAGCGGTAGCTCCTACAATGAGCAGTTCTTC
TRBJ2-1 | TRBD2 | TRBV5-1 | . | CASSPTGTSGENEQFF | TGCGCCAGCAGCCCCACCGGGACTAGCGGGGAGAATGAGCAGTTCTTC
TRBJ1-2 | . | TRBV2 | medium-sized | CASSVGQGHNYGYTF | TGTGCCAGCAGTGTGGGGCAGGGCCATAACTATGGCTACACCTTC
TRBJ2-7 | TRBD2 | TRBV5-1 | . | CASSLAESSGTNEQYF | TGCGCCAGCAGCTTGGCCGAGTCTAGCGGGACCAACGAGCAGTACTTC